This T cell receptor (beta chain) was documented in a study of blood T cell repertoires in COVID-19 (TCRdb year 2020). As for the study more broadly: Samples from collaborators originated in the United States, Italy and Spain and spanned both the acute and convalescent phases of COVID-19. The material from the prospective study consisted of cDNA or gDNA derived from T cells, B-cell-depleted T cells, or PBMCs. The dataset comprised deeply sampled blood TCRbeta repertoires from subjects exposed to, actively infected with, or recovered from COVID-19. The repertoires were made available in a free public database intended to serve as a resource for research on the immune response to SARS-CoV-2. The samples were drawn from two sources: the first 160 participants of the ongoing ImmuneRACE study, and over 950 subjects contributed by 6 global collaborators. Nearly every sample came with metadata listing a de-identified subject ID, COVID-19 status, age in years and sex. HLA class I and class II types, where available, came from metadata supplied by the sample provider rather than from assay-based typing.

TCRbeta CDR3 regions were amplified from genomic DNA by means of the immunoSEQ Assay, a bias-controlled multiplex PCR. Regarding the original processing steps: The number of nucleated cells in each sample was estimated from the amplification of reference gene primers within the assay. To quantify the absolute abundance of each unique TCRbeta CDR3 rearrangement, sequence reads were collapsed and filtered. For each sample, productive Simpson clonality was calculated by taking the square root of Simpson's diversity index across productive rearrangements. Here the immuneACCESS table is served through TCRdb, limited to in-frame sequences with V and J called. Missing clones are a known gap in these copies; in checked studies unresolved V genes cover under half, and the rest lacks a known reason. D and trimming come from the DNA, and the V and J calls and clone size come from that table. The sample table shows about 350,000 clones, and around 86% are seen once. The biggest ten clones account for about 6% of the sample.

General findings and caveats noted by the study authors: The amount of clinical and demographic metadata varied by source and participant and was provided uncurated.

V is pared back by 1 base and J by 7 bases, with 13 bases lying between the germline termini. The CDR3 sequence holds 15 residues, the cysteine and phenylalanine included. Only CDR3 DNA is held: 45 bases, read in frame from base 1. In the germline V gene, CDR1 corresponds to SGHTA and CDR2 to FQGNSA. One collaborating source in Seattle enrolled patients during active infection and followed them longitudinally through the course of disease. Collaborating institutions collected whole blood in K2EDTA tubes following their own protocols. For TCRbeta analysis, collaborators shipped samples as frozen whole blood, isolated PBMCs, or DNA extracted from either of those sample types. Points on this clone: Its antigen specificity is not known. Within one base of it there is no much larger clone, and no base qualities were kept.

This TCR was recovered from a woman between 45 and 65 years old with COVID-19, enrolled during active disease. The sequence links TRBV7-2 to TRBJ1-4; TRBD1 might be the D gene, on 6 matching bases. The sample consisted of peripheral blood. The DNA sequence is TGTGCCAGCAGCTTAGAGGGGGGGTTACGTGAAAAACTGTTTTTT. This translates into CASSLEGGLREKLFF. With the portions outside the CDR3 filled from the reference TRBV7-2 and TRBJ1-4 genes, the complete variable region becomes GAGVSQSPSNKVTEKGKDVELRCDPISGHTALYWYRQSLGQGLEFLIYFQGNSAPDKSGLPSDRFSAERTGGSVSTLTIQRTQQEDSAVYLCASSLEGGLREKLFFGSGTQLSVL.